These T cell receptor beta chains were read from a single sample in a study of identical twins. TCRdb reanalysed the 5' RACE reads using MiXCR and keeps one entry per CDR3 protein. Among hundreds of thousands of distinct CDR3 sequences, 12% were seen once, and the ten largest hold approximately 7.9%. These data are also associated with another study on yellow fever vaccine responses in identical twins.

The sample taken for sequencing was CD8+ T cells sorted from blood. All receptors derive from a woman aged 18-29 years in good health. The CDR3 runs from the conserved cysteine through the conserved F or W. Each record gives: J gene, V gene, CDR3 protein.

>TRBJ2-1|TRBV27
CASSYQTEDEQFF
>TRBJ2-1|TRBV5-8
CASSEPDRGPYNEQFF
>TRBJ2-1|TRBV4-1
CASSQGLNGGSNEQFF
>TRBJ1-4|TRBV18
CASSPSSGGEKLFF
>TRBJ2-1|TRBV24-1
CATSLTSDNEQFF
>TRBJ2-1|TRBV6-9
CASRPGQLVNEQFF
>TRBJ2-1|TRBV4-2
CASSQDTGLEQFF
>TRBJ2-7|TRBV4-1
CASSQAALAYEQYF
>TRBJ2-3|TRBV6-4
CASSDSDYGTQYF
>TRBJ1-1|TRBV19
CASSHPGREAFF
>TRBJ2-5|TRBV5-1
CASSRSGGETQYF
>TRBJ2-3|TRBV29-1
CSVEYPGVGTDTQYF
>TRBJ1-1|TRBV7-6
CASGGLGTEAFF
>TRBJ2-7|TRBV24-1
CATSEGSNHEQYF
>TRBJ1-2|TRBV28
CASSLIIAGDGYTF
>TRBJ1-1|TRBV28
CASSLTRMNTEAFF
>TRBJ2-5|TRBV14
CASSQSYRGMVETQYF
>TRBJ2-1|TRBV2
CATDSSGSTNEQFF
>TRBJ2-7|TRBV6-1
CASSEFGPYEQYF
>TRBJ2-5|TRBV11-2
CASSLGVGQRQETQYF
>TRBJ2-2|TRBV18
CASSPGFQMNTGELFF
>TRBJ2-1|TRBV28
CASSLFEGGIIYNEQFF
>TRBJ2-1|TRBV7-9
CASSPGTRGGDEQFF
>TRBJ2-1|TRBV29-1
CSVPGTSVPNEQFF
>TRBJ1-1|TRBV4-1
CASSLKGNTEAFF
>TRBJ2-5|TRBV6-1
CASMVVAGQETQYF
>TRBJ2-7|TRBV27
CASSFSRDGYEQYF
>TRBJ2-2|TRBV5-1
CASSQPVGVSNTGELFF
>TRBJ2-1|TRBV29-1
CSVEDQIGGSSYNEQFF
>TRBJ1-1|TRBV4-1
CASSLRDRGTEAFF
>TRBJ2-1|TRBV24-1
CATNGSGEQFF
>TRBJ2-5|TRBV3-1
CASSQDTRGETQYF
>TRBJ1-6|TRBV7-8
CASSLSGPSYNSPLHF
>TRBJ2-7|TRBV28
CASSSPRTCEQYF
>TRBJ1-6|TRBV15
CATSRSRNSPLHF
>TRBJ2-2|TRBV7-9
CASSLKRVVNTGELFF
>TRBJ2-7|TRBV7-9
CASSSQKHSYEQYF
>TRBJ2-5|TRBV6-1
CASSEFGGLETQYF
>TRBJ2-7|TRBV10-3
CAISEYGGVNYEQYF
>TRBJ2-5|TRBV12-3/TRBV12-4
CASAYGTEETQYF
>TRBJ1-1|TRBV5-6
CASSLNSGIGRRTEAFF